Below, 4 T cell receptor beta chains from the same sample are listed, as sequenced in a study of blood T cells in healthy people across ages. With a J-beta primer mix and a sample-barcoded 5' primer, a second PCR ran about 7 to 12 cycles. TCRdb passed the 5' RACE reads through MiXCR, listing each CDR3 protein once. Among over 600,000 distinct CDR3 sequences listed, roughly three fifths were seen once. Input material: blood. These receptors all come from a man in his forties or fifties in good health.

This clonotype appeared a single time. This sequence joins TRBV6-2 or TRBV6-3 and TRBJ2-5; D not certain. The length of the CDR3 is 12 residues. Trimming took 0 bases from V and 10 from J, leaving 9 bases between them. Germline loops: CDR1 MNHEY, CDR2 SVGEGT. Here the CDR3 DNA reads TGTGCCAGCAGTTACTCGTGGAAGGACCAGTACTTC. This codes for CASSYSWKDQYF.

The chain has TRBV6-1 and TRBJ2-5; D ambiguous. CDR3 length equals 16 residues. Trimming cost V 3 bases and J 5 bases, with 19 bases left between them. Germline CDR1 and CDR2: MNHNS and SASEGT. The CDR3 loop is CASSDLRKGTRETQYF. The CDR3 DNA reads as TGTGCCAGCAGTGACCTCCGTAAGGGCACCAGGGAGACCCAGTACTTC.

The sample holds a few counts of this clonotype. The J gene is TRBJ2-7, the V gene TRBV28; 11 positions match TRBD2. Germline V gives CDR1 MDHEN, CDR2 SYDVKM. Trimming cost V 2 bases and J 5 bases; bases outside gene matches: 5. This CDR3 contains 15 residues. The CDR3 is CASSLASGRFDEQYF. CDR3 nucleotide sequence: TGTGCCAGCAGTTTAGCTAGCGGGAGGTTCGACGAGCAGTACTTC.

V and J are TRBV5-1 and TRBJ2-5; D not certain. This CDR3 is built from 15 residues. CDR1 is SGHRS and CDR2 is YFSETQ in the germline V gene. V dropped 0 bases and J dropped 4 bases, with 13 bases sitting between them. This CDR3 is CASSLADQKGETQYF. CDR3 bases: TGCGCCAGCAGCTTGGCGGATCAGAAGGGAGAGACCCAGTACTTC.